This paragraph reports one T cell receptor (beta chain). The entry originates in a study of cytomegalovirus exposure and HLA in healthy donors. In the PCR, 60 Vbeta and 13 Jbeta primers were used. The method was immunoSEQ multiplex PCR; TCRdb's version includes in-frame clones alone and lacks a portion of them. The repertoire holds some 150,000 clones, with approximately 78% as singletons. V dropped 5 bases and J dropped 3; count of bases not matched to a gene: 5. Germline loops: CDR1 SGHVS, CDR2 FQNEAQ. This CDR3 spans 15 amino acids. The V call is TRBV7-8, the J call TRBJ2-7; 12 positions match TRBD1. The origin of this receptor is a human donor in good health. Source material: PBMCs. The CDR3 is CASSRGQGAFYEQYF. The CDR3 DNA is TGTGCCAGCAGCCGGGGACAGGGGGCCTTCTACGAGCAGTACTTC.